A single sample is the source of the 14 T cell receptor beta chains below, sequenced in a study of OX40 agonist ivuxolimab in advanced cancers. Library prep was done by the immunoSEQ multiplex PCR assay. In its TCRdb copy, this immuneACCESS table keeps in-frame sequences only and misses some clones. Where compared with another copy, unresolved V genes explain less than half of these, and the others have no known cause. This sample is represented by 40,000 to 60,000 clones; about 80% of them were singletons. 2.5% to 3.5% of the sample is in the top ten clones. The sample consisted of CD4+ or CD8+ T cells sorted from blood, taken in a trial of the OX40 agonist ivuxolimab. The receptors were sampled from an adult with an advanced solid tumor such as melanoma, head and neck, liver or kidney cancer.

The genes are TRBV7-9 and TRBJ1-6; 9 nucleotides match TRBD1. This CDR3 comprises 15 residues. V dropped 5 bases and J dropped 9; count of bases not matched to a gene: 8. Germline lookup yields CDR1 SEHNR and CDR2 FQNEAQ (reference sequence). The DNA of the CDR3 is TGTGCCAGCAGCCGAACCGGGACAGGGCGTTCACCCCTCCACTTT. Residues: CASSRTGTGRSPLHF.

The chain carries TRBV5-1 and TRBJ2-2; the match to TRBD1 covers 10 bases. Per the germline V gene, CDR1 is SGHRS and CDR2 is YFSETQ. Unmatched junction bases numbered 8, after V lost 2 bases and J lost 7 bases. This CDR3 has 16 residues. The chain's CDR3 is CASSFFGTGVLGELFF. As DNA, the CDR3 is TGCGCCAGCAGCTTCTTCGGGACAGGGGTCCTCGGGGAGCTGTTTTTT.

The chain employs TRBV7-2 and TRBJ2-3; D might be TRBD2 (6 bases). CDR1 and CDR2 (germline): SGHTA, FQGNSA. The V and J ends lost 4 bases and 10 bases respectively, with 12 bases between them. This CDR3 is 12 amino acids long. The CDR3 reads CASSSPGVAQYF. The CDR3 nucleotides read TGTGCCAGCAGCTCGCCGGGGGTCGCGCAGTATTTT.

V is TRBV14 and J is TRBJ2-4; 10 bases match TRBD1. Germline V gives CDR1 SGHDN, CDR2 FVKESK. J lost 4 bases, V lost 3 bases, and 9 bases had no gene match. This CDR3 region has 17 residues. The CDR3 region has the DNA TGTGCCAGCAGCCAGTTAACCGGGACAGGGGCTAAAAACATTCAGTACTTC. This gives the protein CASSQLTGTGAKNIQYF.

This chain joins TRBV7-2 and TRBJ2-2; 8 nucleotides line up with TRBD1. V trimming: 4 bases; J trimming: 9 bases; junction bases outside the gene matches: 10. Germline V lookup: CDR1 SGHTA, CDR2 FQGNSA. This CDR3 has 15 amino acids. CDR3 nucleotides: TGTGCCAGCAGCTCCAAATCTCAGGGGGCGCGGGAGCTGTTTTTT. Its protein product is CASSSKSQGARELFF.

This clone was picked up one time. This sequence joins TRBV5-1 and TRBJ2-7; TRBD1 matches 10 bases. This CDR3 comprises 16 residues. Per germline, CDR1 SGHRS and CDR2 YFSETQ. The V and J ends lost 4 bases and 3 bases, in that order; junction bases with no gene match: 10. CDR3 protein: CASSPFRTGGGYEQYF. The CDR3 DNA reads as TGCGCCAGCAGCCCGTTCCGGACAGGGGGAGGCTACGAGCAGTACTTC.

The V and J genes are TRBV13 and TRBJ2-5; 7 bases are shared with TRBD1. The length of the CDR3 is 15 residues. V lost 6 bases to trimming and J lost 1 base; unmatched junction nucleotides: 8. The germline CDR1 and CDR2 sequences are PRHDT and FYEKMQ (reference sequence). The CDR3 sequence is CASRLQGVRQETQYF. The CDR3 nucleotides read TGTGCCAGCAGACTTCAGGGGGTCCGCCAAGAGACCCAGTACTTC.

A few counts support this clone. The chain links TRBV19 to TRBJ1-4; 8 positions agree with TRBD1. The CDR3 consists of 13 residues. Per germline, CDR1 LNHDA and CDR2 SQIVND (reference sequence). V gave up 3 bases and J gave up 10 bases; unmatched junction bases: 4. The CDR3 sequence is CASSMDRERKLFF. The DNA for the CDR3 is TGTGCCAGTAGTATGGACAGGGAGCGAAAACTGTTTTTT.

This chain links TRBV25-1 with TRBJ1-5; D gene unclear. This CDR3 comprises 12 residues. The V end lost 7 bases, the J end lost 6 bases, and 10 bases lay between the germline ends. The V gene's germline CDR1 is MGHDK and CDR2 SYGVNS. CDR3 loop: CASNLDGQPQHF. In DNA, the CDR3 is TGTGCCAGCAACTTGGACGGTCAGCCCCAGCATTTT.

The chain uses TRBV19 and TRBJ2-5, with 12 bases aligning to TRBD1. The germline V gene encodes CDR1 LNHDA and CDR2 SQIVND (reference sequence). Trimming cost V 4 bases and J 5 bases; bases outside gene matches: 2. The CDR3 covers 14 residues. The CDR3 DNA reads TGTGCCAGTAGTACGGGACAGGGGGCCGAGACCCAGTACTTC. Protein: CASSTGQGAETQYF.

The chain is built from TRBV19 and TRBJ1-6, with 9 bases lining up with TRBD1. After removal of 6 bases from V and 10 bases from J, the junction contained 10 bases not matched to a gene. CDR3 length: 15 residues. Per the germline V gene, CDR1 is LNHDA and CDR2 is SQIVND (reference sequence). CDR3 nucleotides: TGTGCCAGTAGCCTGGGAGGGGACAGGGTCTCACCCCTCCACTTT. This translates into CASSLGGDRVSPLHF.

CDR3 nucleotide sequence: TGTGCCAGCAGTGAATACAGAGGGGGCTCTGGGGCCAACGTCCTGACTTTC. It codes for CASSEYRGGSGANVLTF. V and J are TRBV25-1 and TRBJ2-6, with D possibly matching TRBD1 (6 bases). Looked up from germline, CDR1 is MGHDK and CDR2 is SYGVNS. Trimming left V 0 bases short and J 0 bases short, with 9 bases between. This CDR3 spans 17 amino acids.

The chain carries TRBV11-2 and TRBJ1-2, with a possible D match to TRBD1 (6 bases). Germline V gives CDR1 SGHAT, CDR2 FQNNGV. The V and J ends lost 5 bases and 8 bases respectively, with 15 bases between them. This CDR3 has 13 residues. The CDR3 reads CASSQQRGLGYTF. CDR3 nucleotides: TGTGCCAGCAGCCAACAACGGGGGCTAGGCTACACCTTC.

The chain employs TRBV19 and TRBJ1-1, with D unresolved. This CDR3 has 13 residues. Per germline, CDR1 LNHDA and CDR2 SQIVND (reference sequence). The V gene lost 6 bases and the J gene lost 1 base, with 9 bases spanning the gap. The CDR3 DNA reads TGTGCCAGTAGCACCCAGCCGAACACTGAAGCTTTCTTT. As protein: CASSTQPNTEAFF.